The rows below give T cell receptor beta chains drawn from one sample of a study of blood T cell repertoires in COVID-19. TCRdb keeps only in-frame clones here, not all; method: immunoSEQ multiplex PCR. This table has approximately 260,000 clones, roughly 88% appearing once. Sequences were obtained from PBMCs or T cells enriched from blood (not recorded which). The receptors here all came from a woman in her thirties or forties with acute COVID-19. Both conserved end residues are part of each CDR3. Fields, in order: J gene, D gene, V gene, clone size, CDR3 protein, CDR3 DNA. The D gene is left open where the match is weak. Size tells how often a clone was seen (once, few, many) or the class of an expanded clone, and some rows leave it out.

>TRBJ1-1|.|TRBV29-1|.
CSAQASENTEAFF
TGCAGCGCCCAGGCTAGCGAGAACACTGAAGCTTTCTTT
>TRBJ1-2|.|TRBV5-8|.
CASSLTANYGYTF
TGTGCCAGCAGCTTGACAGCTAACTATGGCTACACCTTC
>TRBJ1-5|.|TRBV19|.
CASSDRPNQPQHF
TGTGCCAGTTCCGACAGACCTAATCAGCCCCAGCATTTT
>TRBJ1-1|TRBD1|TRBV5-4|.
CASSEGGAVGLNTEAFF
TGTGCCAGCAGCGAAGGGGGCGCGGTTGGCCTGAACACTGAAGCTTTCTTT
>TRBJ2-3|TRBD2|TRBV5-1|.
CASRLLLAGATSTDTQYF
TGCGCCAGCAGGCTTCTACTAGCGGGCGCCACTAGCACAGATACGCAGTATTTT
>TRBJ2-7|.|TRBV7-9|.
CASSTGTPLSEQYF
TGTGCCAGCAGCACCGGGACTCCCCTAAGCGAGCAGTACTTC
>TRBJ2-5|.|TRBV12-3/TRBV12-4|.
CASSFLQETQYF
TGTGCCAGCAGTTTCCTGCAAGAGACCCAGTACTTC
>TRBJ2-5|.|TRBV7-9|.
CASSPKAGGETQYF
TGTGCCAGCAGCCCAAAGGCAGGGGGGGAGACCCAGTACTTC
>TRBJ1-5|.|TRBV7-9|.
CASSLTGQGSNQPQHF
TGTGCCAGCAGCTTAACGGGTCAGGGTAGCAATCAGCCCCAGCATTTT
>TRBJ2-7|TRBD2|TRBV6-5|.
CAGKAGTSGPYEQYF
TGTGCCGGGAAAGCCGGGACTAGCGGACCCTACGAGCAGTACTTC
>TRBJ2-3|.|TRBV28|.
CASAPQGPLSDTQYF
TGTGCCAGCGCCCCGCAGGGCCCTCTCTCGGATACGCAGTATTTT
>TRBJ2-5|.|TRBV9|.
CASSQNQETQYF
TGTGCCAGCAGCCAAAACCAAGAGACCCAGTACTTC
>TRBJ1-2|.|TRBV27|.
CASSTGLANYGYTF
TGTGCCAGCAGTACAGGGTTAGCTAACTATGGCTACACCTTC
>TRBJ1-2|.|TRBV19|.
CASSIVPLANYGYTF
TGTGCCAGTAGTATCGTCCCGTTAGCTAACTATGGCTACACCTTC
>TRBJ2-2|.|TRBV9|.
CASSVGRGARTGELFF
TGTGCCAGCAGCGTAGGCAGGGGGGCCAGGACCGGGGAGCTGTTTTTT
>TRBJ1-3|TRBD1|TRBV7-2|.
CASSGTGGGNTIYF
TGTGCCAGCAGCGGGACAGGGGGAGGAAACACCATATATTTT
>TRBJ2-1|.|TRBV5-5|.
CASSTTGLPYNEQFF
TGTGCCAGCAGCACTACCGGACTACCTTACAATGAGCAGTTCTTC
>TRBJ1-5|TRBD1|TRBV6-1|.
CASREQGQEFGQPQHF
TGTGCCAGCAGGGAACAGGGACAGGAGTTTGGGCAGCCCCAGCATTTT
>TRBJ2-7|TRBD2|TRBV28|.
CASRTAGTSGSYEQYF
TGTGCCAGCAGGACTGCCGGGACTAGCGGCTCCTACGAGCAGTACTTC
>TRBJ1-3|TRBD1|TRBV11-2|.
CASSGTVGNTIYF
TGTGCCAGCAGCGGGACAGTAGGAAACACCATATATTTT
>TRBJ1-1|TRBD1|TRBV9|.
CASSAQGLGGTEAFF
TGTGCCAGCAGCGCACAGGGGCTTGGGGGCACTGAAGCTTTCTTT
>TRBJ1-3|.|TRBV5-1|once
CASKGEAPLVGNTIYF
TGCGCCAGCAAAGGTGAGGCGCCGCTCGTGGGAAACACCATATATTTT
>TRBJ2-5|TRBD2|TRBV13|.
CASSPRTSGSETQYF
TGTGCCAGCAGTCCGCGGACTAGCGGGAGTGAGACCCAGTACTTC
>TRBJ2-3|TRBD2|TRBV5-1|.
CASSPLRAGGADTQYF
TGCGCCAGCAGCCCCCTACGAGCGGGAGGCGCAGATACGCAGTATTTT
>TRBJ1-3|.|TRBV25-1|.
CASTPSGGVGNTIYF
TGTGCCAGCACCCCCTCGGGAGGGGTGGGAAACACCATATATTTT
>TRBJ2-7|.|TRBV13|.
CASSLRGSLSYEQYF
TGTGCCAGCAGCTTACGGGGGAGCCTCTCCTACGAGCAGTACTTC
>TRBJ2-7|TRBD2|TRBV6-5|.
CASSYGRLAASYEQYF
TGTGCCAGCAGTTACGGTAGACTAGCGGCGTCCTACGAGCAGTACTTC
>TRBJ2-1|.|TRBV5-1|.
CASTVQGGLREQFF
TGCGCCAGCACAGTGCAGGGAGGTCTAAGGGAGCAGTTCTTC
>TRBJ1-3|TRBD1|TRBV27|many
CASSLSTPQGAQHSGNTIYF
TGTGCCAGCAGTTTATCCACACCCCAGGGGGCCCAACACTCTGGAAACACCATATATTTT
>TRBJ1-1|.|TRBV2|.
CASCTELNTEAFF
TGTGCCAGCTGCACAGAATTGAACACTGAAGCTTTCTTT
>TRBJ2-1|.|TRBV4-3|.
CASGSADFYNEQFF
TGCGCCAGCGGATCAGCGGACTTCTACAATGAGCAGTTCTTC
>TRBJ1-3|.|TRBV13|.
CASSLGGRNTIYF
TGTGCCAGCAGCTTAGGCGGGAGAAACACCATATATTTT
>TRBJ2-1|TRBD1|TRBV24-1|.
CATSEAGGRNEQFF
TGTGCCACCAGTGAAGCAGGGGGCCGCAATGAGCAGTTCTTC
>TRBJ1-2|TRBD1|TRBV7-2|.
CASSLAEGAGGYTF
TGTGCCAGCAGCTTAGCGGAGGGGGCGGGAGGCTACACCTTC
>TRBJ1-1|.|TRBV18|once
CASSSSAENTEAFF
TGTGCCAGCTCTTCCAGCGCCGAGAACACTGAAGCTTTCTTT
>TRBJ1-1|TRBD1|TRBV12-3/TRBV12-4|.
CASSFWGQLTFF
TGTGCCAGCAGTTTTTGGGGACAGCTAACTTTCTTT
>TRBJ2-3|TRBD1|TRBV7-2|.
CASSPQGMGTDTQYF
TGTGCCAGCAGCCCACAGGGGATGGGAACAGATACGCAGTATTTT
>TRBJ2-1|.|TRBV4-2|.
CASSAEGAGGWNEQFF
TGTGCCAGCAGCGCCGAGGGGGCGGGAGGATGGAATGAGCAGTTCTTC
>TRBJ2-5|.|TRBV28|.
CASSWGPETQYF
TGTGCCAGCAGCTGGGGGCCGGAGACCCAGTACTTC
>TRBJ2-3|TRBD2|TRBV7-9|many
CASSSRLAGVVGTDTQYF
TGTGCCAGCAGTTCCCGACTAGCGGGAGTCGTTGGGACAGATACGCAGTATTTT
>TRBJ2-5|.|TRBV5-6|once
CASSLGGQETQYF
TGTGCCAGCAGCTTGGGAGGACAAGAGACCCAGTACTTC
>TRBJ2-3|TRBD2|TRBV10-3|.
CAISEFGAGGPLDTQYF
TGTGCCATCAGTGAGTTTGGGGCGGGAGGGCCGTTAGATACGCAGTATTTT
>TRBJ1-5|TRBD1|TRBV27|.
CASRGTGRFQPQHF
TGTGCCAGCAGGGGGACAGGGAGGTTTCAGCCCCAGCATTTT
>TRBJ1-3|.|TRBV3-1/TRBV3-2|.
CASSQDVSGNTIYF
TGTGCCAGCAGCCAAGATGTATCCGGAAACACCATATATTTT
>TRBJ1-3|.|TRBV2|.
CASGYQGQRAAGNTIYF
TGTGCCAGCGGGTACCAAGGACAACGAGCCGCTGGAAACACCATATATTTT
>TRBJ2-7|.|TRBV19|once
CASSPFDSYEQYF
TGTGCCAGTAGTCCTTTTGATAGCTACGAGCAGTACTTC
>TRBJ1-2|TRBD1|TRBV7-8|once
CASSLTGQGAIVDGYTF
TGTGCCAGCAGCCTCACGGGACAGGGGGCAATTGTGGATGGCTACACCTTC
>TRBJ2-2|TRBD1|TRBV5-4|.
CASSFRQGNTGELFF
TGTGCCAGCAGCTTCCGACAGGGAAACACCGGGGAGCTGTTTTTT
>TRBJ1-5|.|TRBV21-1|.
CASSPAGGNQPQHF
TGTGCCAGCAGCCCAGCAGGGGGCAATCAGCCCCAGCATTTT
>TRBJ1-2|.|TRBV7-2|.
CASSLESVRQAGYTF
TGTGCCAGCAGCTTAGAGTCCGTCCGGCAGGCAGGCTACACCTTC
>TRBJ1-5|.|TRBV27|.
CASSLLPRYSNQPQHF
TGTGCCAGCAGTTTGTTGCCCAGGTATAGCAATCAGCCCCAGCATTTT
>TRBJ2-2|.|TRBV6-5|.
CASSYLVRVTGELFF
TGTGCCAGCAGTTACCTTGTCAGGGTCACCGGGGAGCTGTTTTTT
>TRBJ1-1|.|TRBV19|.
CASAGGQMNTEAFF
TGTGCCAGTGCTGGGGGACAAATGAACACTGAAGCTTTCTTT
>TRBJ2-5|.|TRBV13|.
CASSPATTQETQYF
TGTGCCAGCAGCCCAGCGACTACCCAAGAGACCCAGTACTTC
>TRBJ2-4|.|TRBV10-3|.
CAISSGTLAKNIQYF
TGTGCCATCAGTTCCGGGACACTAGCCAAAAACATTCAGTACTTC
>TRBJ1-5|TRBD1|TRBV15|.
CATSRAGGGQPQHF
TGTGCCACCAGCAGAGCAGGGGGCGGTCAGCCCCAGCATTTT
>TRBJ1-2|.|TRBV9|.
CASSPGGGRHYGYTF
TGTGCCAGCAGCCCAGGTGGAGGGCGTCACTATGGCTACACCTTC
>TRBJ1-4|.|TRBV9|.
CASSVGGATNEKLFF
TGTGCCAGCAGCGTAGGCGGCGCAACTAATGAAAAACTGTTTTTT
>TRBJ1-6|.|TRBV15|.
CATSRTQTGFSSPLHF
TGTGCCACCAGCAGAACCCAGACAGGTTTCTCTTCACCCCTCCACTTT
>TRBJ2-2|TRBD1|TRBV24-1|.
CATSAAPGQWAFGVDTGELFF
TGTGCCACCAGTGCAGCACCGGGACAGTGGGCCTTTGGGGTTGACACCGGGGAGCTGTTTTTT